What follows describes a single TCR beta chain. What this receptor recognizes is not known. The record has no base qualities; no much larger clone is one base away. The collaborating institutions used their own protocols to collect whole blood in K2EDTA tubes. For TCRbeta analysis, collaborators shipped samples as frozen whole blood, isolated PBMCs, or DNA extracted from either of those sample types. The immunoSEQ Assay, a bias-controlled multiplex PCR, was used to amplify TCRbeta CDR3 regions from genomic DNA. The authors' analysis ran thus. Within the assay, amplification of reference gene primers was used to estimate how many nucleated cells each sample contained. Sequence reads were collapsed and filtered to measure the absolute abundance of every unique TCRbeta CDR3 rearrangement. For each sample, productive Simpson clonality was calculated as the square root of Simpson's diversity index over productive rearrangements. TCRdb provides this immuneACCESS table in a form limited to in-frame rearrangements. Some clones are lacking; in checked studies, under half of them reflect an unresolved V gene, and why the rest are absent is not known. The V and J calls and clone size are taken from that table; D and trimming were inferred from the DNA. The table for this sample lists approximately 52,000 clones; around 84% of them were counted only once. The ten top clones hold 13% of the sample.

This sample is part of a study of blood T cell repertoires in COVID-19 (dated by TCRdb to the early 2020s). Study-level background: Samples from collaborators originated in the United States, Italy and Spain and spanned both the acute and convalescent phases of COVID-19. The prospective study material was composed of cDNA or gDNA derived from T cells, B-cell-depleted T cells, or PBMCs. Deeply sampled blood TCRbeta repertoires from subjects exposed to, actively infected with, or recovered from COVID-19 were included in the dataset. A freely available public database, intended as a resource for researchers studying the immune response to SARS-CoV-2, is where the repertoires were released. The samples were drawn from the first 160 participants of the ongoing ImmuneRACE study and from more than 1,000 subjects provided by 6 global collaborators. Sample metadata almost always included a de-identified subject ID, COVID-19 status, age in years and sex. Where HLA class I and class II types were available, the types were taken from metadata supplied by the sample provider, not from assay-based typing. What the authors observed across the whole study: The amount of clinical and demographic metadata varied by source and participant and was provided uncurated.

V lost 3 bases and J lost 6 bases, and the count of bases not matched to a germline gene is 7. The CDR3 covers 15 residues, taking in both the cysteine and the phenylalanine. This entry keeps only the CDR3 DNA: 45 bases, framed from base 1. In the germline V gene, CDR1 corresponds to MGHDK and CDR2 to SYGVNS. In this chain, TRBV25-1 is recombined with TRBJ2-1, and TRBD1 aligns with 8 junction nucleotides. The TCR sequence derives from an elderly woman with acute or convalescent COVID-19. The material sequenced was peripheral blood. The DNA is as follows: TGTGCCAGCAGTGAGACAGGGACAGGCGCCAATGAGCAGTTCTTC. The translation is CASSETGTGANEQFF.